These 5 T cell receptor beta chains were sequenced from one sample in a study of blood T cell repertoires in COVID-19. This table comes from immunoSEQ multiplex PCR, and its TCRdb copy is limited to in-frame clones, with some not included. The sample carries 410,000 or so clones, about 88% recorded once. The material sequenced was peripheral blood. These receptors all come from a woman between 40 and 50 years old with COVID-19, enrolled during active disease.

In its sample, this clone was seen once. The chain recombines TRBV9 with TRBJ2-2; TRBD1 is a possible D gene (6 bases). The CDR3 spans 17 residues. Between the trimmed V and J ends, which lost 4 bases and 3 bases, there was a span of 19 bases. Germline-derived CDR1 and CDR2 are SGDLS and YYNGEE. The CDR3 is CASSSRQVGVYTGELFF. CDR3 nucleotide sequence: TGTGCCAGCAGCTCCCGACAGGTCGGCGTATACACCGGGGAGCTGTTTTTT.

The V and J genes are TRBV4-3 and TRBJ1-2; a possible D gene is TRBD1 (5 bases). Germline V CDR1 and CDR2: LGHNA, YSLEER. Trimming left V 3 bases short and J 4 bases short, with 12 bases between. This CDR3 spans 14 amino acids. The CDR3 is CASSQQGAAYGYTF. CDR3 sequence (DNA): TGCGCCAGCAGCCAGCAAGGGGCAGCCTATGGCTACACCTTC.

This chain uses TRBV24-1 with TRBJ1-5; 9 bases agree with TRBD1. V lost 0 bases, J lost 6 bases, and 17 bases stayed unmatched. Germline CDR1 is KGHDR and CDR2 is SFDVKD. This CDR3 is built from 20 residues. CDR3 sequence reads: CATSDLNASMGQGAIQPQHF. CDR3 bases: TGTGCCACCAGTGATTTGAACGCCAGTATGGGACAGGGTGCTATTCAGCCCCAGCATTTT.

DNA of the CDR3: TGTGCCAGCGGCGGAGGTGAGCAGGACACTGAAGCTTTCTTT. This gives the protein CASGGGEQDTEAFF. The V call is TRBV6-6, the J call TRBJ1-1; D not resolved. The V gene lost 8 bases and the J gene lost 3 bases, with 16 bases spanning the gap. Germline CDR1 reads MNHNY; CDR2 reads SVGAGI (reference sequence). The CDR3 is 14 residues long.

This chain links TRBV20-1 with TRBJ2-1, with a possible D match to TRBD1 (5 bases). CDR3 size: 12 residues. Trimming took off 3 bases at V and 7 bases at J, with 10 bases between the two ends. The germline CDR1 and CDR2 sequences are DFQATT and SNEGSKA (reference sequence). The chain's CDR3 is CSASRRVNEQFF. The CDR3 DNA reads TGCAGTGCTAGTCGCAGGGTTAATGAGCAGTTCTTC.